The entry that follows covers one T cell receptor (beta chain) sequence. The data are from a study of blood T cell repertoires in COVID-19. Study-wide context: Donors in the United States, Italy and Spain gave samples during acute or convalescent COVID-19.

Enrollment of patients from Seattle took place during active infection, with longitudinal follow-up. The germline V gene encodes CDR1 SGHTA and CDR2 FQGNSA. With V trimmed by 1 base and J by 0 bases, 7 bases remained unmatched. The CDR3 covers 17 residues. Produced via immunoSEQ multiplex PCR; TCRdb's table is partial and in-frame only. The table includes roughly 200,000 clones, roughly 94% detected once. The rearrangement joins TRBV7-2 to TRBJ2-3; TRBD1 agrees at 7 bases. This receptor was identified in a man aged 25 to 45 with COVID-19, enrolled during active disease. Sequencing used peripheral blood. The CDR3 region is CASSLGGGWTSTDTQYF. CDR3 sequence (DNA): TGTGCCAGCAGCTTAGGAGGGGGCTGGACTAGCACAGATACGCAGTATTTT.